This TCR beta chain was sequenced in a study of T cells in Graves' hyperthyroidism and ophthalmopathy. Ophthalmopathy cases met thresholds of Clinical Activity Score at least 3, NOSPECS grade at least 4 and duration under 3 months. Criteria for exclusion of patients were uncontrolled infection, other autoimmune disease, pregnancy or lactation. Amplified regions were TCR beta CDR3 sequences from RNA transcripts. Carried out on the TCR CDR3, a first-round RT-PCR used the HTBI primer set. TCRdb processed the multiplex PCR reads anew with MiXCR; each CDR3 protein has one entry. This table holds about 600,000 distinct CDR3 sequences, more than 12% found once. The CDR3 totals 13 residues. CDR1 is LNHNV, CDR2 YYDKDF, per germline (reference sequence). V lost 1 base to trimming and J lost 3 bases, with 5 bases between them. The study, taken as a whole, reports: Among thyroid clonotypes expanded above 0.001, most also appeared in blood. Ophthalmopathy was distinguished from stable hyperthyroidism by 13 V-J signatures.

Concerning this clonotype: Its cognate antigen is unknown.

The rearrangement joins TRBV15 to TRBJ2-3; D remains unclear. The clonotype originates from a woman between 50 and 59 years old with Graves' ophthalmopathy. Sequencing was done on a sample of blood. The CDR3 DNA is TGTGCCACCAGCAGAGGACTTACAGATACGCAGTATTTT. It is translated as CATSRGLTDTQYF.